These 5 T cell receptor beta chains share one sample of origin, sequenced in a study of blood T cell repertoires in COVID-19 (dated by TCRdb to between 2020 and 2021). Receptors were amplified or captured by the immunoSEQ multiplex PCR assay. TCRdb took this table from immuneACCESS and kept in-frame rearrangements with V and J called. Such tables lack part of the clones; where checked against another copy, unresolved V genes explain under half of the gap, and the rest is unexplained. This sample has roughly 250,000 clones in its table, and approximately 85% of those were observed once. The ten biggest clones cover about 4.3% of the sample. Material for sequencing was PBMCs or T cells enriched from blood (not recorded which). These receptors were taken from a woman aged 30 to 39 who had recovered from COVID-19.

This clone was observed a few times. The chain has TRBV28 and TRBJ2-7; TRBD1 agrees at 7 bases. There are 19 residues in the CDR3. Germline V CDR1 and CDR2: MDHEN, SYDVKM. V shed 5 bases, J shed 3 bases, and the junction held 22 bases outside the gene matches. The CDR3 protein is CASSPWDSLELKHNYEQYF. In nucleotides, the CDR3 is TGTGCCAGCAGTCCCTGGGACAGCTTGGAGCTCAAACACAACTACGAGCAGTACTTC.

A single count supports this clone. The genes are TRBV5-1 and TRBJ1-1; 8 bases agree with TRBD1. Germline V lookup: CDR1 SGHRS, CDR2 YFSETQ. This CDR3 has 15 amino acids. V was pared by 4 bases and J by 0 bases, with 5 bases of the junction left unmatched. CDR3 sequence (DNA): TGCGCCAGCAGCACCTCCAGGGGGCTGAACACTGAAGCTTTCTTT. Amino acid sequence: CASSTSRGLNTEAFF. Full variable domain (remainder filled in from reference TRBV5-1 and TRBJ1-1): KAGVTQTPRYLIKTRGQQVTLSCSPISGHRSVSWYQQTPGQGLQFLFEYFSETQRNKGNFPGRFSGRQFSNSRSEMNVSTLELGDSALYLCASSTSRGLNTEAFFGQGTRLTVV.

The rearrangement links TRBV10-3 to TRBJ2-7; 9 bases are a match to TRBD1. Germline CDR1 and CDR2: ENHRY and SYGVKD. The CDR3 consists of 23 residues. J was trimmed by 2 bases and V by 5 bases; bases with no gene match: 31. The CDR3 DNA sequence: TGTGCCATCAGTATAACCGTTCGGGACAGGGATATTGCCGGACTAGAATCCCCCTACGAGCAGTACTTC. This encodes CAISITVRDRDIAGLESPYEQYF.

The CDR3 loop is CASSLGGSGANVLTF. The CDR3 nucleotides read TGTGCCAGCAGCCTCGGGGGCTCTGGGGCCAACGTCCTGACTTTC. The chain links TRBV11-2 to TRBJ2-6; TRBD2 might be the D (6 bases). The CDR3 consists of 15 residues. V dropped 5 bases and J dropped 0 bases, with 8 bases sitting between them. Germline V CDR1 and CDR2: SGHAT, FQNNGV.

The J gene is TRBJ1-2, the V gene TRBV27; no firm D call. Germline V gene lookup returns CDR1 MNHEY and CDR2 SMNVEV (reference sequence). CDR3 length: 13 amino acids. V lost 5 bases and J 8 bases, leaving 15 bases between the germline ends. The CDR3 DNA reads TGTGCCAGCAGTCCCCCAGGCTTCGGAGGCTACACCTTC. This encodes CASSPPGFGGYTF.